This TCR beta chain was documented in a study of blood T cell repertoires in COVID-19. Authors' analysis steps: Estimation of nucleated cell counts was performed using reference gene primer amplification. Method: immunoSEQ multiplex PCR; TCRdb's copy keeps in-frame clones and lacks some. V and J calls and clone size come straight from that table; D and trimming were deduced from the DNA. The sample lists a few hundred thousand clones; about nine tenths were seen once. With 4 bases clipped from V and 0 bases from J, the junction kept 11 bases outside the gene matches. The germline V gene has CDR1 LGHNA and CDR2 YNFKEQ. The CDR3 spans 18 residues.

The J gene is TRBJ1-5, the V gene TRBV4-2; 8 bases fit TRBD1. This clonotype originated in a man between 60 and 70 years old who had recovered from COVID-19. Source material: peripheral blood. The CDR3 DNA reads TGTGCCAGCAGCCCCAGTCGGACAGGGTATGATAGCAATCAGCCCCAGCATTTT. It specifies CASSPSRTGYDSNQPQHF.